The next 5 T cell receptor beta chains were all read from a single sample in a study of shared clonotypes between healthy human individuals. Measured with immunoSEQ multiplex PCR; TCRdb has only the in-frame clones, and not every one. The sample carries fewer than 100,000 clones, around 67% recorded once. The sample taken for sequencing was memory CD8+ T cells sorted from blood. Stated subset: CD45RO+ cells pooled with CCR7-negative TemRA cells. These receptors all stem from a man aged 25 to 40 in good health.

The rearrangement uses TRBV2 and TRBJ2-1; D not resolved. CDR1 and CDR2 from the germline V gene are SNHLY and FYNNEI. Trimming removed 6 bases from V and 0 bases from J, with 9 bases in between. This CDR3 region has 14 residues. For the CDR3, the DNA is TGTGCCAGCAGCCCGCCGTACTCCTACAATGAGCAGTTCTTC. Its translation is CASSPPYSYNEQFF.

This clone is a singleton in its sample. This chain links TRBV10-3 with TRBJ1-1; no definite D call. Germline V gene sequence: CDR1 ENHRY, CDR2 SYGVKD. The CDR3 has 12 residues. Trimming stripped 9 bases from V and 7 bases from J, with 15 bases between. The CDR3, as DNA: TGTGCCATGGGCCTACCGGAAAGTGAAGCTTTCTTT. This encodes CAMGLPESEAFF.

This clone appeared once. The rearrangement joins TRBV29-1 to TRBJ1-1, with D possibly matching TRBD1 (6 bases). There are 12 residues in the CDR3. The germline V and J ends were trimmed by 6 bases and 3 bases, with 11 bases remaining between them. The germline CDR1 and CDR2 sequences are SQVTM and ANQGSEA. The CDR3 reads CSVSKGDTEAFF. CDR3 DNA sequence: TGCAGCGTCTCTAAGGGGGACACTGAAGCTTTCTTT.

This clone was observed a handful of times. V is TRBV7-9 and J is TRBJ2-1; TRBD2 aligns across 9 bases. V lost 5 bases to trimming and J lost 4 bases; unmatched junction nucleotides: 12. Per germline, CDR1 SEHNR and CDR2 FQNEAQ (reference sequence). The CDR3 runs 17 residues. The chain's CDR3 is CASSPPMREGPYNEQFF. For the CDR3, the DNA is TGTGCCAGCAGCCCGCCTATGCGGGAGGGCCCTTACAATGAGCAGTTCTTC.

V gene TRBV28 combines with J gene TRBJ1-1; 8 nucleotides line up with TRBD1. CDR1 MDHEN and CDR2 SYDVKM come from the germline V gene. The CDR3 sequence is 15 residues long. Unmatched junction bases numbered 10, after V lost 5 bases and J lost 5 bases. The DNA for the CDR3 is TGTGCCAGCAGTCCACAAGGACAGGGTTGGACTGAAGCTTTCTTT. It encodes CASSPQGQGWTEAFF.